Each of the 22 T cell receptor beta chains below was sequenced from the same sample in a study of T cell responses to AZD1222 COVID-19 vaccine. Generated by immunoSEQ multiplex PCR, the TCRdb table keeps only in-frame clones and is missing some. The sample carries approximately 180,000 clones, around 94% recorded once. Sequences were derived from peripheral blood, sampled on day 0 of AZD1222 vaccination. These receptors came from an adult in good health.

This chain links TRBV5-8 with TRBJ1-3; 9 bases are shared with TRBD1. Germline lookup yields CDR1 SGHTS and CDR2 YDEGEE. The CDR3 runs 15 residues. Trimming cost V 4 bases and J 2 bases; bases outside gene matches: 4. Here the CDR3 reads CASSKRTGAGNTIYF. The CDR3 DNA is TGTGCCAGCAGCAAAAGGACAGGGGCTGGAAACACCATATATTTT.

The table lists this clone with many counts. The J gene is TRBJ2-2, the V gene TRBV11-2, with TRBD1 matching 7 bases. Germline V gene sequence: CDR1 SGHAT, CDR2 FQNNGV. Losses at the gene ends were 4 bases for V and 3 bases for J; bases not matched to a gene: 5. The CDR3 loop spans 15 amino acids. CDR3 in DNA: TGTGCCAGCAGCTCCGTTACAGGGGACACCGGGGAGCTGTTTTTT. Translating gives CASSSVTGDTGELFF.

This clone was picked up one time. CDR3 sequence: CASSLGLASTGELFF. CDR3 sequence (DNA): TGTGCCAGCAGCCTGGGACTAGCGAGCACCGGGGAGCTGTTTTTT. The rearrangement uses TRBV7-9 and TRBJ2-2; 10 bases are a match to TRBD2. After removal of 5 bases from V and 4 bases from J, the junction contained 4 bases not matched to a gene. There are 15 residues in the CDR3. Germline-derived CDR1 and CDR2 are SEHNR and FQNEAQ (reference sequence).

In this sample, this clone turned up a few times. The J gene is TRBJ1-2, the V gene TRBV6-2 or TRBV6-3; maybe TRBD1 (5 bases). CDR1 is MNHEY and CDR2 is SVGEGT in the germline V gene. The ends were cut back, 0 bases at V and 4 bases at J, with 6 bases in the middle. CDR3 length equals 13 residues. The CDR3 DNA is TGTGCCAGCAGTTACTCTAGGGGCTATGGCTACACCTTC. Protein sequence: CASSYSRGYGYTF.

The chain employs TRBV4-1 and TRBJ2-7, with 9 bases matching TRBD2. V lost 0 bases and J lost 3; bases outside the gene matches: 6. Germline V lookup: CDR1 MGHRA, CDR2 YSYEKL. This CDR3 comprises 16 residues. CDR3 protein: CASSQDRLAGYYEQYF. The CDR3 DNA reads as TGCGCCAGCAGCCAAGATCGGCTAGCGGGATACTACGAGCAGTACTTC.

This clone was seen once. The chain is built from TRBV30 and TRBJ2-7; no definite D call. The CDR3 has 11 amino acids. V was cut by 2 bases and J by 3 bases, with 5 bases left in between. CDR1 GTSNPN and CDR2 SVGIG come from the germline V gene (reference sequence). The CDR3 DNA reads as TGTGCCTGGAGTAAGGGCTACGAGCAGTACTTC. It is translated as CAWSKGYEQYF.

The chain joins TRBV7-9 to TRBJ1-1; TRBD1 matches 9 bases. The CDR3 sequence is 16 residues long. Unmatched junction bases numbered 12, after V lost 6 bases and J lost 4 bases. Germline CDR1 and CDR2: SEHNR and FQNEAQ (reference sequence). CDR3 sequence reads: CASRQSTGGRGTEAFF. DNA for the CDR3: TGTGCCAGCAGACAATCGACAGGGGGAAGGGGCACTGAAGCTTTCTTT.

The rearrangement uses TRBV27 and TRBJ2-7; D gene uncertain. V lost 2 bases and J 5 bases, leaving 13 bases between the germline ends. CDR1 and CDR2 (germline): MNHEY, SMNVEV (reference sequence). The CDR3 sequence is 14 residues long. CDR3 sequence: CASSLRTWPHEQYF. The DNA for the CDR3 is TGTGCCAGCAGTTTACGGACCTGGCCCCACGAGCAGTACTTC.

Only one count was recorded for this clone. The chain combines TRBV25-1 with TRBJ2-2, with a weak D call TRBD1 (6 bases). Germline CDR1 is MGHDK and CDR2 is SYGVNS. The ends were cut back, 5 bases at V and 2 bases at J, with 12 bases in the middle. The CDR3 runs 15 residues. The CDR3 loop is CASSRTGYNTGELFF. The CDR3 nucleotides are TGTGCCAGCAGTAGAACAGGGTATAACACCGGGGAGCTGTTTTTT.

The chain carries TRBV5-3 and TRBJ1-2; 10 bases are a match to TRBD1. TRBV5-3 is designated an ORF whose function remains uncertain. Trimming removed 0 bases from V and 8 bases from J; junction bases left unmatched: 4. CDR3 size: 14 residues. The DNA of the CDR3 is TGTGCCAGAAGCTTGGGTACGACAGGGGGCGGCTACACCTTC. Protein product: CARSLGTTGGGYTF.

CDR3 protein: CASSLRQVTEAFF. CDR3 sequence (DNA): TGTGCCAGCAGCTTGCGACAGGTCACTGAAGCTTTCTTT. V is TRBV5-6 and J is TRBJ1-1; D might be TRBD1 (6 bases). V gave up 1 base and J gave up 4 bases, with 8 bases separating them. CDR3 length equals 13 residues. Germline V gene sequence: CDR1 SGHDT, CDR2 YYEEEE.

The chain carries TRBV30 and TRBJ1-4; TRBD1 agrees at 8 bases. Trimming at V came to 4 bases and at J to 8 bases, leaving 6 bases not matched to a gene. Germline-derived CDR1 and CDR2 are GTSNPN and SVGIG (reference sequence). CDR3 length: 13 amino acids. This CDR3 is CAWNRDRREKLFF. CDR3 coding DNA: TGTGCCTGGAACCGGGACAGGAGGGAAAAACTGTTTTTT.

The chain joins TRBV27 to TRBJ2-1; 11 bases map to TRBD2. The junction had 10 bases not matched to a gene; V was cut back by 10 bases and J by 5 bases. The V gene's germline CDR1 is MNHEY and CDR2 SMNVEV (reference sequence). The CDR3 length is 15 residues. CDR3 region: CATVPGTSGHNEQFF. CDR3 coding DNA: TGTGCCACAGTCCCTGGGACTAGCGGACACAATGAGCAGTTCTTC.

The chain joins TRBV24-1 to TRBJ2-3; TRBD1 aligns across 9 bases. Germline V gene sequence: CDR1 KGHDR, CDR2 SFDVKD. The CDR3 consists of 16 residues. The J segment lost 3 bases and the V segment lost 3 bases, leaving 6 bases of the junction unmatched. The CDR3 bases are TGTGCCACCAGTGATCGTACAGGGGGCAAAACAGATACGCAGTATTTT. It is translated as CATSDRTGGKTDTQYF.

V gene TRBV6-5 combines with J gene TRBJ1-1; 9 bases are shared with TRBD1. The CDR3 contains 12 residues. The junction had 7 bases not matched to a gene; V was cut back by 6 bases and J by 11 bases. The germline CDR1 and CDR2 sequences are MNHEY and SVGAGI. CDR3 sequence (DNA): TGTGCCAGCAGCAACCGGGACAGGGACGCTTTCTTT. Its translation is CASSNRDRDAFF.

The chain uses TRBV5-1 and TRBJ1-1; unclear D gene. The CDR3 consists of 14 residues. The V end was cut by 4 bases, the J end by 4 bases, with 14 bases between. CDR1 is SGHRS, CDR2 YFSETQ, per germline. The CDR3 DNA sequence: TGCGCCAGCAGCAGATTAGACGTTGGCACTGAAGCTTTCTTT. Residues: CASSRLDVGTEAFF.

The chain joins TRBV10-1 to TRBJ2-1; TRBD2 matches at 10 bases. Germline V gives CDR1 WNHNN, CDR2 SYGVQD (reference sequence). The V gene end was trimmed by 4 bases and the J gene end by 2 bases; junction bases not matched to a gene: 11. The CDR3 spans 18 residues. The CDR3: CASSGGLAPFTPYNEQFF. As DNA, the CDR3 is TGCGCCAGCAGTGGGGGACTAGCGCCTTTTACTCCCTACAATGAGCAGTTCTTC.

The chain carries TRBV21-1 and TRBJ2-2; the D call in the table, TRBD2, was not verified against the DNA. TRBV21-1 is a pseudogene segment. The length of the CDR3 is 18 residues. CDR3 in amino acids: CASSKVASGRAVTGELFF. The DNA of the CDR3 is TGTGCCAGCAGCAAAGTGGCTAGCGGGAGGGCCGTCACCGGGGAGCTGTTTTTT.

CDR3 region: CASSRQGLTEAFF. The CDR3 DNA follows: TGCGCCAGCAGTAGACAGGGGTTAACTGAAGCTTTCTTT. The chain is built from TRBV10-2 and TRBJ1-1; 8 bases line up with TRBD1. J lost 5 bases, V lost 5 bases, and 4 bases had no gene match. The germline CDR1 and CDR2 sequences are WSHSY and SAAADI. This CDR3 comprises 13 residues.

This clone was observed a single time. The V call is TRBV12-5, the J call TRBJ1-1, with 7 bases aligning to TRBD1. Germline-derived CDR1 and CDR2 are LGHNT and FRNRAP. V lost 2 bases, J lost 7 bases, and 7 bases stayed unmatched. This CDR3 contains 14 residues. The CDR3 DNA follows: TGTGCTAGTGGTTTGTTTACAGGGGCAGTTGAAGCTTTCTTT. Translated, it gives CASGLFTGAVEAFF.

This sequence joins TRBV5-4 and TRBJ2-5; D could derive from TRBD1 or TRBD2 (6 bases each). Between the trimmed V and J ends, which lost 5 bases and 4 bases, there was a span of 18 bases. CDR1 is SGHNT and CDR2 is YYREEE in the germline V gene (reference sequence). There are 15 residues in the CDR3. CDR3: CASRGGLQGGETQYF. The CDR3 nucleotides are TGTGCCAGCAGAGGCGGACTACAGGGAGGAGAGACCCAGTACTTC.

The rearrangement joins TRBV2 to TRBJ2-1, with 8 nucleotides matching TRBD1. Germline V gives CDR1 SNHLY, CDR2 FYNNEI. The CDR3 loop spans 15 amino acids. J lost 3 bases, V lost 5 bases, and 6 bases had no gene match. The CDR3 is CASSSGTGNYNEQFF. The CDR3 DNA reads as TGTGCCAGCAGTTCCGGGACAGGTAACTACAATGAGCAGTTCTTC.